This entry describes one TCR beta chain. The CDR3 length is 16 residues. V dropped 1 base and J dropped 0; count of bases not matched to a gene: 2. Germline assignment: CDR1 SNHLY and CDR2 FYNNEI. This sample stems from a study of OX40 agonist ivuxolimab in advanced cancers. On the study more broadly: People who had prior anti-PD-1, anti-PD-L1 or anti-CTLA-4 therapy could take part, and under 50% had some.

The data were produced by immunoSEQ multiplex PCR, yet TCRdb's version contains in-frame clones alone and is incomplete. The repertoire has 20,000 to 25,000 clones, about 88% of them found once; the top ten carry 30% to 35%. V is TRBV2 and J is TRBJ1-5; TRBD1 agrees at 8 bases. This TCR was sampled from an adult with an advanced solid tumor such as melanoma, head and neck, liver or kidney cancer. The sequencing used CD4+ or CD8+ T cells sorted from blood, collected in a trial of the OX40 agonist ivuxolimab. CDR3 sequence: CASSEGTGYSNQPQHF. Here the CDR3 DNA reads TGTGCCAGCAGTGAAGGGACAGGGTATAGCAATCAGCCCCAGCATTTT.